This passage covers 26 T cell receptor beta chains from one sample sequenced in a study of blood T cells in healthy people across ages. The authors ran a second PCR of roughly 6 to 11 cycles using a sample-barcoded 5' primer and a J-beta primer mix. TCRdb independently ran MiXCR on the 5' RACE reads; one entry per CDR3 protein. Among hundreds of thousands of distinct CDR3 sequences, 58% were seen once, and the ten largest hold over 20%. Sequencing input: blood. Receptor source: a man aged 30-40 years in good health.

This clonotype has more than one count but fewer than ten. This chain uses TRBV5-4 with TRBJ2-5, with D perhaps being TRBD1 or TRBD2 (6 bases each). This CDR3 comprises 13 residues. Germline V gene lookup returns CDR1 SGHNT and CDR2 YYREEE (reference sequence). Trimming shortened V by 4 bases and J by 11 bases, and 18 bases separated the two germline ends. CDR3 in amino acids: CASSPDSGGGQYF. The CDR3, as DNA: TGTGCCAGCAGCCCAGACAGTGGAGGGGGGCAGTACTTC.

This clonotype occurred a few times. The chain couples TRBV5-1 to TRBJ2-4; 7 positions match TRBD1. The last part of the DNA fits TRBJ2-7 better; the J call may be wrong. The V gene's germline CDR1 is SGHRS and CDR2 YFSETQ. CDR3 length: 14 amino acids. The CDR3 loop is CASSSTGLAYEQYF. In nucleotides, the CDR3 is TGCGCCAGCAGCTCGACAGGGTTGGCTTACGAGCAGTACTTC.

V gene TRBV10-3 combines with J gene TRBJ2-1; D uncertain. The CDR3 length is 19 residues. In germline, CDR1 is ENHRY, CDR2 SYGVKD. V lost 3 bases and J lost 1, with 22 bases in between. The CDR3 bases are TGTGCCATCAGTGACCCCGACCCCATGGTTGTAGGGTCCTACAATGAGCAGTTCTTC. This translates into CAISDPDPMVVGSYNEQFF.

The gene calls are TRBV7-9 and TRBJ2-5, with 9 bases fitting TRBD2. The CDR3 totals 16 residues. Germline-derived CDR1 and CDR2 are SEHNR and FQNEAQ (reference sequence). With V trimmed by 7 bases and J by 1 base, 10 bases remained unmatched. Here the CDR3 DNA reads TGTGCCAGCACCCTGGGAGCGGGAGGTTTCCAAGAGACCCAGTACTTC. This codes for CASTLGAGGFQETQYF.

The chain links TRBV27 to TRBJ2-7; D might be TRBD2 (6 bases). Germline loops: CDR1 MNHEY, CDR2 SMNVEV (reference sequence). Between the trimmed V and J ends, which lost 1 base and 2 bases, there was a span of 15 bases. The CDR3 is 16 amino acids. CDR3: CASSLLGGQMTYEQYF. The CDR3 DNA is TGTGCCAGCAGTTTATTGGGAGGCCAAATGACCTACGAGCAGTACTTC.

The CDR3 sequence: CSAWDRSNTGELFF. CDR3 in DNA: TGCAGTGCTTGGGACAGGAGCAACACCGGGGAGCTGTTTTTT. The genes are TRBV20-1 and TRBJ2-2, with 8 bases identical to TRBD1. The CDR3 contains 14 residues. Germline-derived CDR1 and CDR2 are DFQATT and SNEGSKA (reference sequence). The V gene end was trimmed by 5 bases and the J gene end by 2 bases; junction bases not matched to a gene: 4.

The chain is built from TRBV6-1 and TRBJ1-1; 7 bases map to TRBD1. This CDR3 is 14 amino acids long. Germline V gene lookup returns CDR1 MNHNS and CDR2 SASEGT. V lost 6 bases to trimming and J lost 8 bases; unmatched junction nucleotides: 12. The CDR3 region has the DNA TGTGCCAGCAGAAAGGAGGGCAGGGGGGTAGAAGCTTTCTTT. Its translation is CASRKEGRGVEAFF.

V is TRBV13 and J is TRBJ2-1; a possible D gene is TRBD2 (6 bases). CDR1 and CDR2 from the germline V gene are PRHDT and FYEKMQ (reference sequence). The CDR3 is 16 amino acids. Trimming pared 5 bases from V and 10 bases from J, leaving 24 bases between. CDR3 in amino acids: CASSPEVRGIGKEQFF. Here the CDR3 DNA reads TGTGCCAGCAGCCCAGAAGTGCGGGGTATTGGGAAGGAGCAGTTCTTC.

This clonotype was counted once. The V call is TRBV7-8, the J call TRBJ2-1; maybe TRBD2 (5 bases). The V end was cut by 10 bases, the J end by 3 bases, with 19 bases between. This CDR3 region has 15 residues. Germline lookup yields CDR1 SGHVS and CDR2 FQNEAQ. CDR3: CATKKRTGDYNEQFF. In DNA form, the CDR3 reads TGTGCCACCAAAAAACGGACTGGAGACTACAATGAGCAGTTCTTC.

The chain has TRBV24-1 and TRBJ2-1, with TRBD2 identical over 10 bases. CDR1 KGHDR and CDR2 SFDVKD come from the germline V gene. The length of the CDR3 is 14 residues. V gave up 1 base and J gave up 9 bases; unmatched junction bases: 2. Here the CDR3 reads CATSDFIAGGEQFF. DNA of the CDR3: TGTGCCACCAGTGATTTTATAGCGGGAGGTGAGCAGTTCTTC.

This clonotype was seen at least ten times. The V call is TRBV7-2, the J call TRBJ2-5, with D perhaps given as TRBD1 or TRBD2 (6 bases each). Germline loops: CDR1 SGHTA, CDR2 FQGNSA. Trimming cost V 5 bases and J 3 bases, with 19 bases left between them. This CDR3 has 16 amino acids. CDR3 amino acids: CASSPPWRGEKETQYF. In DNA, the CDR3 is TGTGCCAGCAGCCCTCCATGGAGGGGGGAAAAAGAGACCCAGTACTTC.

The chain employs TRBV5-1 and TRBJ2-3; D unresolved. The CDR3 totals 14 residues. CDR1 is SGHRS and CDR2 is YFSETQ in the germline V gene. V gave up 6 bases and J gave up 2 bases, with 13 bases separating them. The chain's CDR3 is CASTPTPVTDTQYF. The CDR3 DNA reads TGCGCCAGCACCCCCACGCCGGTCACAGATACGCAGTATTTT.

The chain joins TRBV5-1 to TRBJ2-5; TRBD1 matches 8 bases. V shed 3 bases and J 5 bases; nucleotides not matched to a gene: 9. Germline CDR1 reads SGHRS; CDR2 reads YFSETQ. This CDR3 is built from 15 residues. The CDR3 nucleotides read TGCGCCAGCAGCTCCTCGACAGGGGAGTGGGAGACCCAGTACTTC. It encodes CASSSSTGEWETQYF.

This clonotype was recorded a few times. CDR3 nucleotide sequence: TGTGCCAGCAGTCAAGGACTGGGCACAGATACGCAGTATTTT. Translated: CASSQGLGTDTQYF. The chain recombines TRBV6-5 with TRBJ2-3; weak D call: TRBD2 (5 bases). The CDR3 has 14 residues. Trimming cost V 5 bases and J 1 base, with 10 bases left between them. Per germline, CDR1 MNHEY and CDR2 SVGAGI.

The chain is built from TRBV28 and TRBJ2-3, with D unclear. The V gene's germline CDR1 is MDHEN and CDR2 SYDVKM. V was pared by 0 bases and J by 3 bases, with 4 bases between. The CDR3 runs 13 residues. CDR3 bases: TGTGCCAGCAGTTTATGGACTACAGATACGCAGTATTTT. It encodes CASSLWTTDTQYF.

Many counts were recorded for this clonotype. The gene calls are TRBV29-1 and TRBJ2-3; D is perhaps TRBD2 (5 bases). The V and J ends lost 4 bases and 1 base respectively, with 12 bases between them. CDR3 length: 14 residues. Germline loops: CDR1 SQVTM, CDR2 ANQGSEA. The CDR3 is CSVVDSSGTDTQYF. Here the CDR3 DNA reads TGCAGCGTTGTGGACTCGTCAGGCACAGATACGCAGTATTTT.

The genes are TRBV20-1 and TRBJ2-7, with D perhaps matching TRBD1 or TRBD2 (5 bases each). Looked up from germline, CDR1 is DFQATT and CDR2 is SNEGSKA (reference sequence). The ends were cut back, 3 bases at V and 0 bases at J, with 6 bases in the middle. CDR3 length equals 12 residues. The CDR3 DNA reads TGCAGTGCTAGGGGACGCTCCTACGAGCAGTACTTC. Translating it yields CSARGRSYEQYF.

The V and J genes are TRBV12-3 or TRBV12-4 and TRBJ2-4; perhaps TRBD2 as D (6 bases). CDR3 length: 16 residues. The V gene lost 4 bases and the J gene lost 5 bases, with 18 bases spanning the gap. This CDR3 is CASSSFPQWGENIQYF. The DNA of the CDR3 is TGTGCCAGCAGTTCCTTCCCCCAGTGGGGGGAAAACATTCAGTACTTC.

This rearrangement joins TRBV19 to TRBJ2-1, with D tentatively TRBD1 (5 bases). V was trimmed by 5 bases and J by 8 bases, leaving 19 bases between them. CDR1 is LNHDA, CDR2 SQIVND, per germline (reference sequence). The CDR3 has 15 amino acids. CDR3 sequence reads: CASSARKGRRDEQFF. In DNA form, the CDR3 reads TGTGCCAGTAGTGCCCGCAAAGGTCGCAGGGATGAGCAGTTCTTC.

The chain recombines TRBV20-1 with TRBJ2-5; TRBD2 agrees at 7 bases. From germline, CDR1 is DFQATT and CDR2 SNEGSKA (reference sequence). The CDR3 runs 10 residues. With 5 bases clipped from V and 11 bases from J, the junction kept 5 bases outside the gene matches. CDR3 region: CSALAVEQYF. DNA for the CDR3: TGCAGTGCTCTAGCGGTGGAGCAGTACTTC.

The V and J genes are TRBV20-1 and TRBJ2-7; 7 nucleotides align to TRBD1. J lost 1 base, V lost 4 bases, and 4 bases had no gene match. Germline lookup yields CDR1 DFQATT and CDR2 SNEGSKA (reference sequence). CDR3 length: 13 amino acids. CDR3 sequence: CSATRDRSYEQYF. CDR3 DNA: TGCAGTGCTACACGGGACAGATCCTACGAGCAGTACTTC.

The chain employs TRBV12-3 or TRBV12-4 and TRBJ2-7, with D hard to call. The germline V and J ends were trimmed by 0 bases and 0 bases, with 9 bases remaining between them. This CDR3 contains 15 residues. The CDR3 here is CASSLAGSFSYEQYF. CDR3 DNA: TGTGCCAGCAGTTTAGCAGGGTCTTTCTCCTACGAGCAGTACTTC.

The chain links TRBV20-1 to TRBJ2-3, with 7 bases matching TRBD2. This CDR3 has 14 residues. The V gene's germline CDR1 is DFQATT and CDR2 SNEGSKA (reference sequence). Trimming took 5 bases from V and 5 from J; bases not matched to a gene: 10. CDR3 residues: CSAARAGVEDTQYF. In DNA, the CDR3 is TGCAGTGCTGCCCGGGCGGGGGTGGAAGATACGCAGTATTTT.

The V call is TRBV19, the J call TRBJ2-1; 11 positions match TRBD2. V lost 5 bases, J lost 1 base, and 10 bases stayed unmatched. Germline CDR1 and CDR2: LNHDA and SQIVND (reference sequence). CDR3 length: 18 amino acids. The CDR3 spells CASSRLGLAGRSYNEQFF. DNA for the CDR3: TGTGCCAGTAGTCGACTAGGACTAGCGGGTAGATCCTACAATGAGCAGTTCTTC.

This chain connects TRBV7-2 to TRBJ2-1; no clear D gene. The CDR3 spans 11 residues. Between the trimmed V and J ends, which lost 5 bases and 8 bases, there was a span of 7 bases. Germline CDR1 reads SGHTA; CDR2 reads FQGNSA. In nucleotides, the CDR3 is TGTGCCAGCAGCCCAGCCTATGAGCAGTTCTTC. Amino acids: CASSPAYEQFF. Using reference TRBV7-2 and TRBJ2-1 for the parts outside the CDR3, the full variable domain is GAGVSQSPSNKVTEKGKDVELRCDPISGHTALYWYRQSLGQGLEFLIYFQGNSAPDKSGLPSDRFSAERTGGSVSTLTIQRTQQEDSAVYLCASSPAYEQFFGPGTRLTVL.

V gene TRBV7-3 combines with J gene TRBJ2-5; 7 bases map to TRBD1. The V gene's germline CDR1 is SGHTA and CDR2 FQGTGA. Unmatched junction bases numbered 6, after V lost 0 bases and J lost 5 bases. The CDR3 is 15 residues long. CDR3 coding DNA: TGTGCCAGCAGCTTAACAGGGGGCTTGGGGGAGACCCAGTACTTC. Its protein is CASSLTGGLGETQYF.